The 22 T cell receptor beta chains reported below all come from one sample, sequenced in a study of beta chain features in type 1 diabetes. cDNA synthesis used the whole RNA isolate, giving expressed TCRB sequences. The data were produced by immunoSEQ multiplex PCR, yet TCRdb's version contains in-frame clones alone and is incomplete. The sample has about 900,000 clones; 15% to 20% are singletons. Sequenced input: naive CD4+ T cells from blood. The source of these receptors is a woman aged 18-30 years in good health.

This sequence joins TRBV15 and TRBJ2-3, with no clear D. The CDR3 spans 13 residues. The ends were cut back, 1 base at V and 6 bases at J, with 8 bases in the middle. Germline lookup yields CDR1 LNHNV and CDR2 YYDKDF (reference sequence). CDR3 protein: CATSRGLGDTQYF. CDR3 nucleotides: TGTGCCACCAGCAGAGGTTTAGGGGATACGCAGTATTTT. Filled out from reference TRBV15 and TRBJ2-3, the complete variable domain reads DAMVIQNPRYQVTQFGKPVTLSCSQTLNHNVMYWYQQKSSQAPKLLFHYYDKDFNNEADTPDNFQSRRPNTSFCFLDIRSPGLGDTAMYLCATSRGLGDTQYFGPGTRLTVL.

The sample holds a few counts of this clone. The chain couples TRBV7-9 to TRBJ2-1; 12 nucleotides align to TRBD2. Germline-derived CDR1 and CDR2 are SEHNR and FQNEAQ (reference sequence). This CDR3 contains 13 residues. The trim removed 5 bases at V and 9 bases at J, leaving 2 bases unmatched. This CDR3 is CASSPGLAGEQFF. The DNA for the CDR3 is TGTGCCAGCAGCCCGGGACTAGCGGGTGAGCAGTTCTTC.

The chain employs TRBV6-5 and TRBJ2-7, with TRBD2 identical over 10 bases. In germline, CDR1 is MNHEY, CDR2 SVGAGI. V was pared by 2 bases and J by 6 bases, with 7 bases of the junction left unmatched. This CDR3 is 15 amino acids long. The CDR3 loop reads CASSYRLAGGREQYF. For the CDR3, the DNA is TGTGCCAGCAGTTACCGATTAGCGGGAGGTCGCGAGCAGTACTTC.

This clone was recorded a few times. The gene calls are TRBV14 and TRBJ2-1; D unresolved. The germline gives CDR1 SGHDN, CDR2 FVKESK. This CDR3 is 13 amino acids long. Trimming shortened V by 1 base and J by 7 bases, and 8 bases separated the two germline ends. The CDR3 spells CASSQVWQNEQFF. The CDR3 coding sequence is TGTGCCAGCAGCCAAGTTTGGCAGAATGAGCAGTTCTTC.

Only a few counts were recorded for this clone. The chain combines TRBV4-3 with TRBJ2-3, with TRBD2 as a possible D gene (5 bases). Per the germline V gene, CDR1 is LGHNA and CDR2 is YSLEER. The CDR3 contains 13 residues. The V gene lost 0 bases and the J gene lost 10 bases, with 11 bases spanning the gap. CDR3 in DNA: TGCGCCAGCAGCCAAGATGCGGGTCGGGCGCAGTATTTT. Translation gives CASSQDAGRAQYF.

The chain employs TRBV6-1 and TRBJ1-5; no clear D. This CDR3 contains 13 residues. Deletions cut 0 bases from V and 5 bases from J, with 5 bases between. Germline CDR1 and CDR2: MNHNS and SASEGT. The CDR3 DNA sequence: TGTGCCAGCAGTGAAGCGCGCGATCAGCCCCAGCATTTT. It yields the protein CASSEARDQPQHF.

This clone has only one observation. This sequence joins TRBV7-3 and TRBJ2-5; D gene uncertain. The germline V and J ends were trimmed by 0 bases and 5 bases, with 7 bases remaining between them. Germline V CDR1 and CDR2: SGHTA, FQGTGA. The CDR3 spans 13 residues. The CDR3 DNA sequence: TGTGCCAGCAGCTTAACTCAGTTGGAGACCCAGTACTTC. Its translation is CASSLTQLETQYF.

This clone was seen only a few times. V is TRBV28 and J is TRBJ2-6, with 7 bases identical to TRBD1. This CDR3 contains 16 residues. With 6 bases clipped from V and 4 bases from J, the junction kept 9 bases outside the gene matches. Germline assignment: CDR1 MDHEN and CDR2 SYDVKM. CDR3 nucleotide sequence: TGTGCCAGCAGGTTAGGTGACAGGGCCGGGGCCAACGTCCTGACTTTC. Translated, it gives CASRLGDRAGANVLTF. The full variable domain, its missing parts supplied by reference TRBV28 and TRBJ2-6, is DVKVTQSSRYLVKRTGEKVFLECVQDMDHENMFWYRQDPGLGLRLIYFSYDVKMKEKGDIPEGYSVSREKKERFSLILESASTNQTSMYLCASRLGDRAGANVLTFGAGSRLTVL.

This clone was found a few times. This rearrangement joins TRBV7-9 to TRBJ2-5; D may be TRBD2 (5 bases). Germline V gene data show CDR1 as SEHNR and CDR2 as FQNEAQ (reference sequence). Trimming stripped 2 bases from V and 2 bases from J, with 9 bases between. The CDR3 loop spans 14 amino acids. This chain's CDR3 is CASSLFTGQETQYF. The CDR3 DNA follows: TGTGCCAGCAGCTTATTTACGGGGCAAGAGACCCAGTACTTC.

This clone was seen more than once but under ten times. The DNA for the CDR3 is TGTGCCAGCAGCTCGTCTATGCCCGGGACTAGCGGGTACAATGAGCAGTTCTTC. Protein sequence: CASSSSMPGTSGYNEQFF. The chain combines TRBV11-2 with TRBJ2-1, with TRBD2 identical over 12 bases. CDR3 length: 18 residues. The germline CDR1 and CDR2 sequences are SGHAT and FQNNGV. The trim removed 4 bases at V and 4 bases at J, leaving 11 bases unmatched.

V usage is TRBV5-6 and J usage is TRBJ2-5; 10 bases align to TRBD2. Germline CDR1 and CDR2: SGHDT and YYEEEE. V gave up 2 bases and J gave up 2 bases; unmatched junction bases: 3. The CDR3 totals 15 residues. CDR3 loop: CASSFHSGRQETQYF. CDR3 sequence (DNA): TGTGCCAGCAGCTTCCATAGCGGGAGGCAAGAGACCCAGTACTTC.

This chain joins TRBV7-9 and TRBJ1-1; TRBD1 matches at 7 bases. Germline loops: CDR1 SEHNR, CDR2 FQNEAQ (reference sequence). The CDR3 is 15 amino acids. Trimming at V came to 3 bases and at J to 1 base, leaving 5 bases not matched to a gene. The CDR3 reads CASSFRRQGNTEAFF. In nucleotides, the CDR3 is TGTGCCAGCAGCTTCCGTCGACAGGGGAACACTGAAGCTTTCTTT.

The gene calls are TRBV6-5 and TRBJ1-5; D might be TRBD1 (5 bases). Per the germline V gene, CDR1 is MNHEY and CDR2 is SVGAGI. The CDR3 totals 16 residues. The germline V and J ends were trimmed by 0 bases and 6 bases, with 15 bases remaining between them. CDR3 sequence (DNA): TGTGCCAGCAGTTACTCGTTTGTGTCTGGGGGTCAGCCCCAGCATTTT. Translation gives CASSYSFVSGGQPQHF.

This clone has just a few counts. The chain uses TRBV28 and TRBJ1-2; 11 bases match TRBD1. With 6 bases clipped from V and 4 bases from J, the junction kept 13 bases outside the gene matches. This CDR3 comprises 17 residues. From germline, CDR1 is MDHEN and CDR2 SYDVKM. As DNA, the CDR3 is TGTGCCAGCAGCCGGGACAGGGGGGGCCCAGCGCCCTATGGCTACACCTTC. Its protein is CASSRDRGGPAPYGYTF.

A few counts support this clone. The chain joins TRBV11-2 to TRBJ2-7; D not resolved. The CDR3 is 17 amino acids. V was pared by 2 bases and J by 6 bases, with 23 bases between. The germline gives CDR1 SGHAT, CDR2 FQNNGV. CDR3 sequence (DNA): TGTGCCAGCAGCTTATGGGCAGCAACAGCCATATCCCGCGAGCAGTACTTC. Its protein is CASSLWAATAISREQYF.

The chain carries TRBV6-6 and TRBJ2-1; the match to TRBD1 covers 9 bases. Germline-derived CDR1 and CDR2 are MNHNY and SVGAGI (reference sequence). The J segment lost 7 bases and the V segment lost 5 bases, leaving 6 bases of the junction unmatched. The CDR3 length is 14 residues. CDR3 nucleotide sequence: TGTGCCAGCAGTGCAAGACAGGGGGTGAATGAGCAGTTCTTC. It yields the protein CASSARQGVNEQFF.

The chain uses TRBV6-1 and TRBJ2-5; D unclear. V was trimmed by 4 bases and J by 2 bases, leaving 5 bases between them. The V gene's germline CDR1 is MNHNS and CDR2 SASEGT. The CDR3 is 12 residues long. The CDR3 loop is CASSVFQETQYF. CDR3 DNA: TGTGCCAGCAGTGTCTTTCAAGAGACCCAGTACTTC.

V gene TRBV7-9 combines with J gene TRBJ2-5; TRBD1 agrees at 8 bases. V lost 4 bases, J lost 4 bases, and 14 bases stayed unmatched. Germline assignment: CDR1 SEHNR and CDR2 FQNEAQ (reference sequence). The CDR3 is 17 residues long. This chain's CDR3 is CASSSIEWTGTVETQYF. CDR3 in DNA: TGTGCCAGCAGCTCCATAGAATGGACAGGGACGGTAGAGACCCAGTACTTC.

V and J are TRBV7-9 and TRBJ2-2; D is unresolved. From germline, CDR1 is SEHNR and CDR2 FQNEAQ (reference sequence). The length of the CDR3 is 15 residues. Between the trimmed V and J ends, which lost 6 bases and 9 bases, there was a span of 20 bases. The CDR3 loop reads CASRPPTGLTWELFF. The CDR3 nucleotides read TGTGCCAGCAGGCCTCCTACTGGGTTGACCTGGGAGCTGTTTTTT.

The sample holds one count of this clone. V is TRBV19 and J is TRBJ2-1; 11 nucleotides match TRBD2. Unmatched junction bases numbered 9, after V lost 4 bases and J lost 4 bases. This CDR3 region has 17 residues. From germline, CDR1 is LNHDA and CDR2 SQIVND (reference sequence). CDR3 nucleotide sequence: TGTGCCAGTAGTACTAGCGGGAGGAATACTCCATACAATGAGCAGTTCTTC. Protein sequence: CASSTSGRNTPYNEQFF.

CDR3 region: CAISERGQNTEAFF. CDR3 nucleotide sequence: TGTGCCATCAGTGAGAGGGGACAGAACACTGAAGCTTTCTTT. The chain couples TRBV10-3 to TRBJ1-1; D perhaps matches TRBD1 (6 bases). Looked up from germline, CDR1 is ENHRY and CDR2 is SYGVKD. This CDR3 region has 14 residues. Trimming removed 2 bases at V and 1 base at J, with 8 bases between.

The sample holds one count of this clone. The chain joins TRBV11-3 to TRBJ1-1; TRBD1 aligns across 8 bases. The V segment lost 5 bases and the J segment 5 bases; nucleotides outside the gene matches: 7. CDR3 size: 14 residues. Per germline, CDR1 SGHNT and CDR2 YENEEA. CDR3 region: CASSPQGQGTEAFF. DNA for the CDR3: TGTGCCAGCAGCCCGCAAGGACAGGGAACTGAAGCTTTCTTT.